These T cell receptor beta chains were read from a single sample in a study of control samples from healthy donors and cancer patients. The method was immunoSEQ multiplex PCR; TCRdb's version includes in-frame clones alone and lacks a portion of them. The sample lists about 80,000 clones, roughly 86% occurring once. The specimen sequenced was blood. The receptors shown here come from a man aged 50 or older in good health. The conserved cysteine and the conserved F or W are not part of the CDR3 here.

J gene | V gene | CDR3 protein
TRBJ1-3 | TRBV19 | ASTQDLGNTIY
TRBJ1-5 | TRBV5-1 | ASSPGGGNQPQH
TRBJ2-5 | TRBV9 | ASSVGPAEETQY
TRBJ2-1 | TRBV5-1 | ASSSLYSEQF
TRBJ1-6 | TRBV5-1 | ASSTPGQGNSPLH
TRBJ2-2 | TRBV5-1 | ASSLRSKAGGTGELF
TRBJ2-3 | TRBV20-1 | SASGRGPRGDTQY
TRBJ1-5 | TRBV5-6 | ASSLTCRTALIQPQH
TRBJ2-2 | TRBV5-1 | ASSGGTTNTGELF
TRBJ2-7 | TRBV10-3 | AISDATGLIYEQY
TRBJ2-2 | TRBV7-9 | ASSLLQGVGELF
TRBJ2-4 | TRBV5-1 | ASSSKQGAKNIQY
TRBJ1-2 | TRBV11-3 | ASSSGQYYGYT
TRBJ1-6 | TRBV6-5 | ASSSDRGGSPLH
TRBJ2-2 | TRBV24-1 | ATRNSGGRNTGELF